A single sample is the source of the 27 T cell receptor beta chains below, sequenced in a study of blood T cell repertoires in COVID-19. Repertoires were generated with immunoSEQ multiplex PCR, while TCRdb's copy carries only in-frame clones and drops some. The repertoire holds fewer than 250,000 clones, around nine tenths seen once, with around 1.1% in the top ten. The specimen sequenced was peripheral blood. The receptor source for this set is a man aged 25-40 years with acute or convalescent COVID-19.

The CDR3 spells CASSPHGGGEKLFF. DNA of the CDR3: TGCGCCAGCAGCCCGCACGGAGGCGGTGAAAAACTGTTTTTT. V gene TRBV10-1 combines with J gene TRBJ1-4; D is uncertain. The CDR3 is made up of 14 amino acids. The V end lost 6 bases, the J end lost 7 bases, and 15 bases lay between the germline ends. Germline V gene sequence: CDR1 WNHNN, CDR2 SYGVQD (reference sequence).

The chain joins TRBV2 to TRBJ1-5, with 10 bases identical to TRBD1. J was trimmed by 4 bases and V by 3 bases; bases with no gene match: 3. The CDR3 totals 15 residues. Germline CDR1 reads SNHLY; CDR2 reads FYNNEI. The CDR3 DNA reads TGTGCCAGCAGTGATCAGGGACAGGGGAATCAGCCCCAGCATTTT. Protein product: CASSDQGQGNQPQHF.

V and J are TRBV5-4 and TRBJ2-7; 8 bases are shared with TRBD1. The CDR3 has 14 residues. Germline values: CDR1 SGHNT, CDR2 YYREEE (reference sequence). The V gene end was trimmed by 0 bases and the J gene end by 7 bases; junction bases not matched to a gene: 6. CDR3 in amino acids: CASSLGTGRIEQYF. As DNA, the CDR3 is TGTGCCAGCAGCTTGGGGACAGGGCGGATAGAGCAGTACTTC.

This clone was detected once. The chain carries TRBV5-3 and TRBJ2-1, with 7 positions matching TRBD1. TRBV5-3 belongs to the ORF category, with a function that is uncertain. The CDR3 is 12 residues long. The trim removed 4 bases at V and 15 bases at J, leaving 10 bases unmatched. Here the CDR3 DNA reads TGTGCCAGAAGCGTGGGACAGTATCAGGGGTTCTTC. This sequence encodes CARSVGQYQGFF.

The V and J genes are TRBV2 and TRBJ2-2; the D gene is possibly TRBD2 (5 bases). There are 15 residues in the CDR3. Deletions cut 1 base from V and 3 bases from J, with 9 bases between. Looked up from germline, CDR1 is SNHLY and CDR2 is FYNNEI. The CDR3: CASSEVRRDTGELFF. The CDR3 nucleotides read TGTGCCAGCAGTGAAGTGAGGCGGGACACCGGGGAGCTGTTTTTT.

The chain combines TRBV7-9 with TRBJ1-6; tentatively, D is TRBD1 (5 bases). CDR3 size: 16 residues. V was pared by 5 bases and J by 7 bases, with 18 bases between. From germline, CDR1 is SEHNR and CDR2 FQNEAQ (reference sequence). The CDR3 region is CASSPPGEGENSPLHF. The CDR3 bases are TGTGCCAGCAGCCCCCCGGGGGAGGGCGAGAATTCACCCCTCCACTTT.

The rearrangement links TRBV21-1 to TRBJ1-3. TRBV21-1 is marked as a pseudogene. The CDR3 is made up of 14 amino acids. CDR3: CASKVRGKGNTIYF. For the CDR3, the DNA is TGTGCCAGCAAGGTCCGAGGCAAAGGAAACACCATATATTTT.

Concerning this clone: Different DNA sequences within this sample yield the same CDR3. This rearrangement joins TRBV7-9 to TRBJ1-1; no reliable D call. Deletions cut 5 bases from V and 2 bases from J, with 6 bases between. Germline V gene lookup returns CDR1 SEHNR and CDR2 FQNEAQ (reference sequence). This CDR3 is 12 amino acids long. The CDR3 nucleotides read TGTGCCAGCAGCCGACTTAACACTGAAGCTTTCTTT. This gives the protein CASSRLNTEAFF.

This clone showed up just a few times. The V and J genes are TRBV18 and TRBJ2-1; TRBD2 matches at 7 bases. The V gene end was trimmed by 0 bases and the J gene end by 5 bases; junction bases not matched to a gene: 10. This CDR3 is 17 amino acids long. Per the germline V gene, CDR1 is KGHSH and CDR2 is LQKENI. CDR3: CASSPPPFLAENNEQFF. CDR3 bases: TGTGCCAGCTCACCACCTCCCTTTCTAGCGGAAAACAATGAGCAGTTCTTC.

The chain combines TRBV6-5 with TRBJ2-1; 11 bases are shared with TRBD2. From germline, CDR1 is MNHEY and CDR2 SVGAGI. This CDR3 has 14 residues. Trimming removed 5 bases from V and 7 bases from J; junction bases left unmatched: 4. The CDR3 DNA sequence: TGTGCCAGCAGTCGACTAGCGGGAAATAATGAGCAGTTCTTC. This encodes CASSRLAGNNEQFF.

The rearrangement joins TRBV29-1 to TRBJ2-7, with D possibly being TRBD2 (5 bases). The CDR3 has 12 residues. CDR1 and CDR2 (germline): SQVTM, ANQGSEA. The ends were cut back, 1 base at V and 4 bases at J, with 8 bases in the middle. In nucleotides, the CDR3 is TGCAGCGTTGAAGTTGGGAGTTACGAGCAGTACTTC. Its protein is CSVEVGSYEQYF.

The rearrangement uses TRBV18 and TRBJ1-2; D remains unclear. The CDR3 spans 13 residues. V shed 3 bases and J shed 8 bases, with 13 bases lying between them. Germline V gives CDR1 KGHSH, CDR2 LQKENI. The CDR3 DNA sequence: TGTGCCAGCTCACCTGGTCAGGTTGAGGGCTACACCTTC. Amino acids: CASSPGQVEGYTF. Supplemented by reference TRBV18 and TRBJ1-2, the full variable domain reads NAGVMQNPRHLVRRRGQEARLRCSPMKGHSHVYWYRQLPEEGLKFMVYLQKENIIDESGMPKERFSAEFPKEGPSILRIQQVVRGDSAAYFCASSPGQVEGYTFGSGTRLTVV.

V gene TRBV27 combines with J gene TRBJ2-3; the match to TRBD1 covers 11 bases. In germline, CDR1 is MNHEY, CDR2 SMNVEV (reference sequence). The CDR3 runs to 16 residues. With V trimmed by 5 bases and J by 4 bases, 8 bases remained unmatched. The CDR3 sequence: CASSAPRDRGSDTQYF. Written as DNA, the CDR3 is TGTGCCAGCAGTGCTCCCAGGGACAGGGGGTCAGATACGCAGTATTTT.

The chain recombines TRBV13 with TRBJ2-2, with D maybe TRBD2 (6 bases). V was shortened by 2 bases and J by 6 bases, with 10 bases between the two germline ends. Germline V gene lookup returns CDR1 PRHDT and CDR2 FYEKMQ (reference sequence). This CDR3 comprises 14 residues. CDR3 sequence: CASSLSWGAGELFF. Written as DNA, the CDR3 is TGTGCCAGCAGCTTAAGTTGGGGGGCCGGGGAGCTGTTTTTT.

V is TRBV20-1 and J is TRBJ1-1, with TRBD1 as a possible D gene (5 bases). This CDR3 comprises 14 residues. Germline V gene sequence: CDR1 DFQATT, CDR2 SNEGSKA (reference sequence). Trimming removed 3 bases from V and 5 bases from J, with 16 bases in between. Written as DNA, the CDR3 is TGCAGTGCTAGTATTGCCCTTGGGGGGACTGAAGCTTTCTTT. Its translation is CSASIALGGTEAFF.

The rearrangement links TRBV28 to TRBJ1-5; D is perhaps TRBD1 (5 bases). Germline assignment: CDR1 MDHEN and CDR2 SYDVKM. V was clipped by 3 bases and J by 3 bases, with 12 bases between them. The CDR3 extends over 15 amino acids. The CDR3 nucleotides are TGTGCCAGCAGTTTGGCGGGACGGTACAATCAGCCCCAGCATTTT. Its translation is CASSLAGRYNQPQHF.

The rearrangement joins TRBV19 to TRBJ2-1, with 11 bases lining up with TRBD1. The CDR3 runs 14 residues. Germline loops: CDR1 LNHDA, CDR2 SQIVND (reference sequence). V trimming: 10 bases; J trimming: 6 bases; junction bases outside the gene matches: 8. The chain's CDR3 is CATCRDRGINEQFF. The CDR3 region has the DNA TGTGCCACGTGTAGGGACAGGGGGATCAATGAGCAGTTCTTC.

Details on this clone: One end of the junction is discordant with germline, which a read error may explain. The chain employs TRBV27 and TRBJ2-5; 8 bases agree with TRBD2. The CDR3 contains 15 residues. The germline V gene encodes CDR1 MNHEY and CDR2 SMNVEV (reference sequence). The CDR3 sequence: CASRLYGGAIKTQYF. The CDR3 nucleotides read TGTGCCAGCAGATTATACGGGGGGGCCATAAAGACCCAGTACTTC.

The V call is TRBV7-3, the J call TRBJ2-1; TRBD2 is a possible D gene (7 bases). Germline V gene sequence: CDR1 SGHTA, CDR2 FQGTGA. CDR3 length: 16 amino acids. Trimming shortened V by 5 bases and J by 6 bases, and 20 bases separated the two germline ends. The CDR3: CASSPFPGGLSNEQFF. Here the CDR3 DNA reads TGTGCCAGCAGCCCGTTTCCGGGGGGCCTAAGCAATGAGCAGTTCTTC.

The rearrangement joins TRBV5-1 to TRBJ1-1; possible D gene TRBD1, 5 bases. Looked up from germline, CDR1 is SGHRS and CDR2 is YFSETQ. Trimming took 0 bases from V and 2 from J, leaving 17 bases between them. The CDR3 runs to 17 residues. CDR3 sequence: CASSLVFRGGRNTEAFF. In nucleotides, the CDR3 is TGCGCCAGCAGCTTGGTTTTCCGGGGGGGTCGAAACACTGAAGCTTTCTTT.

The chain uses TRBV18 and TRBJ2-7; possible D gene TRBD1, 5 bases. V shed 0 bases and J shed 6 bases, with 15 bases lying between them. CDR3 size: 15 residues. Germline V gene sequence: CDR1 KGHSH, CDR2 LQKENI. The CDR3 protein is CASSPPGQGALEQYF. CDR3 DNA sequence: TGTGCCAGCTCACCACCCGGGCAGGGTGCCCTCGAGCAGTACTTC.

This clone was observed once. The V call is TRBV30, the J call TRBJ1-2; 8 bases align to TRBD1. Germline assignment: CDR1 GTSNPN and CDR2 SVGIG (reference sequence). Unmatched junction bases numbered 9, after V lost 7 bases and J lost 8 bases. The CDR3 is 12 residues long. CDR3 coding DNA: TGTGCCTACTTGGACAGGGCTAAGGGCTACACCTTC. It encodes CAYLDRAKGYTF.

V usage is TRBV24-1 and J usage is TRBJ1-1; D is ambiguous. V dropped 4 bases and J dropped 8 bases, with 16 bases sitting between them. This CDR3 has 14 amino acids. CDR1 KGHDR and CDR2 SFDVKD come from the germline V gene. The CDR3 bases are TGTGCCACCAGTGACAACGCCGGGAACTCCGAAGCTTTCTTT. It yields the protein CATSDNAGNSEAFF.

The rearrangement uses TRBV5-1 and TRBJ1-2; no clear D gene. CDR1 is SGHRS, CDR2 YFSETQ, per germline. Trimming left V 4 bases short and J 8 bases short, with 15 bases between. The CDR3 is 13 amino acids. CDR3 sequence: CASSEDPTGGYTF. Here the CDR3 DNA reads TGCGCCAGCAGCGAGGACCCCACGGGAGGCTACACCTTC.

The rearrangement links TRBV6-5 to TRBJ1-6, with 9 bases matching TRBD1. The CDR3 totals 14 residues. The germline V gene encodes CDR1 MNHEY and CDR2 SVGAGI. V shed 9 bases and J 5 bases; nucleotides not matched to a gene: 5. The CDR3 spells CASTGQGNNSPLHF. In DNA, the CDR3 is TGTGCCAGTACGGGACAGGGTAATAATTCACCCCTCCACTTT.

On this clone: Other nucleotide sequences in the sample specify the same CDR3. The chain uses TRBV7-9 and TRBJ2-7, with D perhaps TRBD1 (6 bases). Trimming took 5 bases from V and 5 from J, leaving 10 bases between them. CDR1 SEHNR and CDR2 FQNEAQ come from the germline V gene (reference sequence). The CDR3 is 12 amino acids. CDR3 loop: CASSQTGDEQYF. In nucleotides, the CDR3 is TGTGCCAGCAGCCAGACAGGAGACGAGCAGTACTTC.

The CDR3 DNA reads as TGTGCCAGCAGTTTACGGGGATCCTATAATTCACCCCTCCACTTT. This gives the protein CASSLRGSYNSPLHF. V and J are TRBV28 and TRBJ1-6; D remains ambiguous. Trimming took 2 bases from V and 1 from J, leaving 6 bases between them. This CDR3 is 15 amino acids long. Germline V gene sequence: CDR1 MDHEN, CDR2 SYDVKM. Variable domain in full (rest from reference TRBV28 and TRBJ1-6): DVKVTQSSRYLVKRTGEKVFLECVQDMDHENMFWYRQDPGLGLRLIYFSYDVKMKEKGDIPEGYSVSREKKERFSLILESASTNQTSMYLCASSLRGSYNSPLHFGNGTRLTVT.